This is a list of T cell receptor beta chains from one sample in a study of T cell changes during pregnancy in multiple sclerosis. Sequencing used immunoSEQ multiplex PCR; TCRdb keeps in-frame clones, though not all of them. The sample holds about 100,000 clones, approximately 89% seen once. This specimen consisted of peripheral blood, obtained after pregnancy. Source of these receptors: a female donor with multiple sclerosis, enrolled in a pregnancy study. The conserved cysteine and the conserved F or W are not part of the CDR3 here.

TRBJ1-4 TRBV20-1 SAHSGIRMF
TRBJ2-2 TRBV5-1 ASSLGSSTGELF
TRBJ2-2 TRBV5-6 ASSDRGARELF
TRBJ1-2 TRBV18 ASSRGQLNYGYT
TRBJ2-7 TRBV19 ASSNLQGNEQY
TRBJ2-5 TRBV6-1 ASSLGHSWRETQY
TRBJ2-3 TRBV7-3 ASSGIVTDTQY
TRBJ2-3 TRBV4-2 ASSQDSSSGGTDTQY
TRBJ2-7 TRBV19 ASSITGTSAFYEQY
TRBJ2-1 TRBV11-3 ASSLDGGGREQF